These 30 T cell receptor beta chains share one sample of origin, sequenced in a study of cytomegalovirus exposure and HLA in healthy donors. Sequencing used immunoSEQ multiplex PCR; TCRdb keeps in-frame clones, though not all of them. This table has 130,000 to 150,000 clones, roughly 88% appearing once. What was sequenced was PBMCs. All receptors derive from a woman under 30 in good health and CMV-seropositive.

The CDR3 DNA is TGTGCCAGCAGCAAAGAAGACAGGTGCGATGAAAAACTGTTTTTT. The encoded protein is CASSKEDRCDEKLFF. The chain joins TRBV21-1 to TRBJ1-4; the table's TRBD1 call for D was not verified on the DNA. TRBV21-1 is shown as a pseudogene. This CDR3 contains 15 residues.

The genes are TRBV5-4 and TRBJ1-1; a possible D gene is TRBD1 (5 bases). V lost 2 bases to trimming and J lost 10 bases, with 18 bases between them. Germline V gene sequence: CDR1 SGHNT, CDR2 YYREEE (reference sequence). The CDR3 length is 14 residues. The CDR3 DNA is TGTGCCAGCAGCTTTGGGCAGGGAGGGATCAGAGCTTTCTTT. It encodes CASSFGQGGIRAFF.

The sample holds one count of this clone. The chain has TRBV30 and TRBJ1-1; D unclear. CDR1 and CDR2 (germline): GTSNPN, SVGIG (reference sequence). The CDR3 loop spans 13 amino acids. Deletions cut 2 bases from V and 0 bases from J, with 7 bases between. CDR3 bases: TGTGCCTGGAGTACACAGCTGAACACTGAAGCTTTCTTT. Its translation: CAWSTQLNTEAFF.

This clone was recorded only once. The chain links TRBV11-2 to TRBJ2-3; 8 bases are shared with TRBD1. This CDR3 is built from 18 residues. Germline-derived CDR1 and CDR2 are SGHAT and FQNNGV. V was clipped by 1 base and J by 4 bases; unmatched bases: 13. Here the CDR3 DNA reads TGTGCCAGCAGCTTAGGACTCCTTGGACAGGGAAGGGCAGATACGCAGTATTTT. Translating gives CASSLGLLGQGRADTQYF.

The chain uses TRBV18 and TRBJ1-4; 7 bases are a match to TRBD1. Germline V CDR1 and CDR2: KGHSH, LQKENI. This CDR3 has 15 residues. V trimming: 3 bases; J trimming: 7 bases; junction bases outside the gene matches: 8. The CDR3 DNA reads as TGTGCCAGCTCACCGCCGGGACAGACGGGTGAAAAACTGTTTTTT. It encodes CASSPPGQTGEKLFF.

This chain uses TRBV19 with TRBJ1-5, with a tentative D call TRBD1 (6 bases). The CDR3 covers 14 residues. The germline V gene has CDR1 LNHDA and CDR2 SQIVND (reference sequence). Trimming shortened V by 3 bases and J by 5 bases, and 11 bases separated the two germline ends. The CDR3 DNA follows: TGTGCCAGTAGTATGGCAGGGGTACATCAGCCCCAGCATTTT. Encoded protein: CASSMAGVHQPQHF. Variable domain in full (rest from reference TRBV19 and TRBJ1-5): DGGITQSPKYLFRKEGQNVTLSCEQNLNHDAMYWYRQDPGQGLRLIYYSQIVNDFQKGDIAEGYSVSREKKESFPLTVTSAQKNPTAFYLCASSMAGVHQPQHFGDGTRLSIL.

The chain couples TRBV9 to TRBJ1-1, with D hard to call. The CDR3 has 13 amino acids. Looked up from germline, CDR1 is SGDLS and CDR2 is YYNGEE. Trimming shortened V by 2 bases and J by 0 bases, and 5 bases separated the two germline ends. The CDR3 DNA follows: TGTGCCAGCAGCGTCTCCCTGAACACTGAAGCTTTCTTT. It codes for CASSVSLNTEAFF.

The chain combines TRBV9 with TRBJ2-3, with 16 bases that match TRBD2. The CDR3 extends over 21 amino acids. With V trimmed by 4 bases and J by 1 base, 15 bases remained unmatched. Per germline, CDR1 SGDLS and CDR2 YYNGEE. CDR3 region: CASSPTSQGLAGGHRTDTQYF. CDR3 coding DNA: TGTGCCAGCAGCCCCACCTCCCAGGGACTAGCGGGGGGGCATCGCACAGATACGCAGTATTTT.

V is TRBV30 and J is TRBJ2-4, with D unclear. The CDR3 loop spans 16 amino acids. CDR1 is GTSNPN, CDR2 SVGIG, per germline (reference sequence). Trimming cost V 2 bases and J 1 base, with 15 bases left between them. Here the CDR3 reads CAWSPRLSGAKNIQYF. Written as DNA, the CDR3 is TGTGCCTGGAGTCCTAGACTGTCCGGGGCCAAAAACATTCAGTACTTC.

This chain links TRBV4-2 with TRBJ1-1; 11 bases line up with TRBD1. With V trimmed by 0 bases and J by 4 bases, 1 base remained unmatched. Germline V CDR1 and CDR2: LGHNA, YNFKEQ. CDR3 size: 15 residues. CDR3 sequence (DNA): TGTGCCAGCAGCCAAGAGGGGACAGGGGGCACTGAAGCTTTCTTT. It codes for CASSQEGTGGTEAFF.

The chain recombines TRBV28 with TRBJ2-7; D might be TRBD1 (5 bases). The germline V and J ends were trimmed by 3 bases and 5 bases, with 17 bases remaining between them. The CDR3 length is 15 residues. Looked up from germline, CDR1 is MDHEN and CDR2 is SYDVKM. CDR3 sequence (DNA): TGTGCCAGCAGTTTGGTCGGCCAGGGAAGCGACGAGCAGTACTTC. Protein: CASSLVGQGSDEQYF.

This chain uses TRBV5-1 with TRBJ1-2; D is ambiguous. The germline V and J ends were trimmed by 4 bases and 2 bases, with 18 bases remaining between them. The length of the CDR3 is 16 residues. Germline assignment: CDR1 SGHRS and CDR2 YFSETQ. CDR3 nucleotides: TGCGCCAGCAGCCTTGTACCCCCGACTGAGAACTATGGCTACACCTTC. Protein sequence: CASSLVPPTENYGYTF.

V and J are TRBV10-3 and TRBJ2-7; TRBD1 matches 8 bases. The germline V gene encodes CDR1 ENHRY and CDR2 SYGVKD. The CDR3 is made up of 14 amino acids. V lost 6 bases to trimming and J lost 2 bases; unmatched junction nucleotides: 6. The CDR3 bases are TGTGCCATCAGAGGGGACAGGCCCCCCTACGAGCAGTACTTC. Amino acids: CAIRGDRPPYEQYF.

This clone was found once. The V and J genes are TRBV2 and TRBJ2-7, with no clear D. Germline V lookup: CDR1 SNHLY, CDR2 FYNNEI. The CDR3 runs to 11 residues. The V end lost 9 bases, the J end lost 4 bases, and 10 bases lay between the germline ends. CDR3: CASSPKYEQYF. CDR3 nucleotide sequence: TGTGCCAGTAGCCCAAAATACGAGCAGTACTTC.

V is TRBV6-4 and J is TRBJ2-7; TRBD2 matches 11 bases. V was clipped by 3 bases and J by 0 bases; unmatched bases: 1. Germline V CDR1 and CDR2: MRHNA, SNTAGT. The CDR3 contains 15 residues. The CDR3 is CASSEGTSGSYEQYF. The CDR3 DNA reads TGTGCCAGCAGTGAAGGGACTAGCGGCTCCTACGAGCAGTACTTC.

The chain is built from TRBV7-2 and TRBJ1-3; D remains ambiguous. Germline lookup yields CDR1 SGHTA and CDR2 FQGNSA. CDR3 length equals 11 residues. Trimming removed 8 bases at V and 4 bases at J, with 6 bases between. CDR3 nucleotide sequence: TGTGCCAGCTCCCCAGGAAACACCATATATTTT. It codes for CASSPGNTIYF. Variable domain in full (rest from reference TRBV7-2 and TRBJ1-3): GAGVSQSPSNKVTEKGKDVELRCDPISGHTALYWYRQSLGQGLEFLIYFQGNSAPDKSGLPSDRFSAERTGGSVSTLTIQRTQQEDSAVYLCASSPGNTIYFGEGSWLTVV.

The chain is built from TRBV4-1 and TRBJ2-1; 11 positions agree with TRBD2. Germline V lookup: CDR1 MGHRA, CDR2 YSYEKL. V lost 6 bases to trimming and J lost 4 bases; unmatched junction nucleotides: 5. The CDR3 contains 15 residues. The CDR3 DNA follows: TGCGCCAGCAGGCCTACTAGCGGGAGTTACAATGAGCAGTTCTTC. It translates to CASRPTSGSYNEQFF.

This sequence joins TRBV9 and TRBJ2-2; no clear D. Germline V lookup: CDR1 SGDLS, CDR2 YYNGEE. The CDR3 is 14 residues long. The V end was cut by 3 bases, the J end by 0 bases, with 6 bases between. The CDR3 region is CASSGTTNTGELFF. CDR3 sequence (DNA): TGTGCCAGCAGCGGCACAACGAACACCGGGGAGCTGTTTTTT. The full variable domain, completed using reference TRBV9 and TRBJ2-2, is DSGVTQTPKHLITATGQRVTLRCSPRSGDLSVYWYQQSLDQGLQFLIQYYNGEERAKGNILERFSAQQFPDLHSELNLSSLELGDSALYFCASSGTTNTGELFFGEGSRLTVL.

DNA of the CDR3: TGTGCCAGCAGCATTGACACTAACACTGAAGCTTTCTTT. This gives the protein CASSIDTNTEAFF. V and J are TRBV11-2 and TRBJ1-1; D call uncertain. Germline V gene data show CDR1 as SGHAT and CDR2 as FQNNGV. V was cut by 5 bases and J by 2 bases, with 9 bases left in between. The CDR3 runs 13 residues. Full variable domain (outside the CDR3, taken from reference TRBV11-2 and TRBJ1-1): EAGVAQSPRYKIIEKRQSVAFWCNPISGHATLYWYQQILGQGPKLLIQFQNNGVVDDSQLPKDRFSAERLKGVDSTLKIQPAKLEDSAVYLCASSIDTNTEAFFGQGTRLTVV.

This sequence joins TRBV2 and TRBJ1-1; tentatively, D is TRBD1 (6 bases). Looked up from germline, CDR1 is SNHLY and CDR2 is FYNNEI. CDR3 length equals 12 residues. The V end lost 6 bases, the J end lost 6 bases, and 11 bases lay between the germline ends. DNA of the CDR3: TGTGCCAGCAGCCTCGACAGGCCTGAAGCTTTCTTT. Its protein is CASSLDRPEAFF.

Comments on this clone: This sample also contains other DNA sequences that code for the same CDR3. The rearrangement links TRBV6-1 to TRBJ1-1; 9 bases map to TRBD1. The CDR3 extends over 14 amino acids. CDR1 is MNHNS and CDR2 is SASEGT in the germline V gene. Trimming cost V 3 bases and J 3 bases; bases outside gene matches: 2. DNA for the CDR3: TGTGCCAGCAGTGAGGACAGGGGAGACACTGAAGCTTTCTTT. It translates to CASSEDRGDTEAFF.

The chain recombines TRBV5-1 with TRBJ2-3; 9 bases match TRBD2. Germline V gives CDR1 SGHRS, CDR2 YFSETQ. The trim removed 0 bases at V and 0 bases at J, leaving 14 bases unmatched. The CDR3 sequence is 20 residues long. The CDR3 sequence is CASSLDSRLAEGASTDTQYF. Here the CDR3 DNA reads TGCGCCAGCAGCTTGGATTCTCGACTAGCGGAGGGGGCTAGCACAGATACGCAGTATTTT. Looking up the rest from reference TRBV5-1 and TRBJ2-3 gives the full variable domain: KAGVTQTPRYLIKTRGQQVTLSCSPISGHRSVSWYQQTPGQGLQFLFEYFSETQRNKGNFPGRFSGRQFSNSRSEMNVSTLELGDSALYLCASSLDSRLAEGASTDTQYFGPGTRLTVL.

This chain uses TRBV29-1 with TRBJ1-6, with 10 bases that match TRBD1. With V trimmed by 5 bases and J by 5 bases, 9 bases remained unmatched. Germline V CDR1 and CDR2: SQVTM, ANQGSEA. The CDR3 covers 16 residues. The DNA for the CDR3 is TGCAGCGTTCTCGAAGGGGGACAGGGGAATAATTCACCCCTCCACTTT. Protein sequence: CSVLEGGQGNNSPLHF. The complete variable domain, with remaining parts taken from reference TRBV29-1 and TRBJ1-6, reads SAVISQKPSRDICQRGTSLTIQCQVDSQVTMMFWYRQQPGQSLTLIATANQGSEATYESGFVIDKFPISRPNLTFSTLTVSNMSPEDSSIYLCSVLEGGQGNNSPLHFGNGTRLTVT.

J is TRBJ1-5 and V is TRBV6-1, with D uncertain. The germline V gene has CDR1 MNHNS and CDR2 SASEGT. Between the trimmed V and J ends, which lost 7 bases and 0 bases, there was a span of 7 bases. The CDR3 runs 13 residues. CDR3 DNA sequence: TGTGCCAGCATGGGCAATAGCAATCAGCCCCAGCATTTT. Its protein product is CASMGNSNQPQHF.

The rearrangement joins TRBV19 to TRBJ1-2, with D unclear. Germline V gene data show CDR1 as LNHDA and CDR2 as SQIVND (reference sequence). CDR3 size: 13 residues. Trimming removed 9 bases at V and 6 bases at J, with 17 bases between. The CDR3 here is CASRFQRENGYTF. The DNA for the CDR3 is TGTGCCAGCCGCTTCCAGAGGGAGAATGGCTACACCTTC. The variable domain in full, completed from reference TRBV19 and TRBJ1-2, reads DGGITQSPKYLFRKEGQNVTLSCEQNLNHDAMYWYRQDPGQGLRLIYYSQIVNDFQKGDIAEGYSVSREKKESFPLTVTSAQKNPTAFYLCASRFQRENGYTFGSGTRLTVV.

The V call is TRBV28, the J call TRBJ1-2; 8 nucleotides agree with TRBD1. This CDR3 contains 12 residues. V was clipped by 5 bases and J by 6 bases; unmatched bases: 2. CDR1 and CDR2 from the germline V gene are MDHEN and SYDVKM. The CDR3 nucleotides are TGTGCCAGCAGTCTGACAGGGGATGGCTACACCTTC. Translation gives CASSLTGDGYTF.

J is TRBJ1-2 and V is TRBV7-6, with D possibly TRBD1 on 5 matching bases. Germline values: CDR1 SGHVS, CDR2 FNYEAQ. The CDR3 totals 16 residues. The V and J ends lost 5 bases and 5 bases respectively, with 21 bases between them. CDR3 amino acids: CASSRLFKGLGYGYTF. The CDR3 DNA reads TGTGCCAGCAGCCGACTCTTCAAGGGGCTGGGTTATGGCTACACCTTC. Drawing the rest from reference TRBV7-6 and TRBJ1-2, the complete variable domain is GAGVSQSPRYKVTKRGQDVALRCDPISGHVSLYWYRQALGQGPEFLTYFNYEAQQDKSGLPNDRFSAERPEGSISTLTIQRTEQRDSAMYRCASSRLFKGLGYGYTFGSGTRLTVV.

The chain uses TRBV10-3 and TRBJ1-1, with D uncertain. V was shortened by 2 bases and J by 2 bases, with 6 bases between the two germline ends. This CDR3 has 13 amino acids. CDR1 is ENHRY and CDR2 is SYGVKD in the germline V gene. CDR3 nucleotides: TGTGCCATCAGTGAGCAACAAAACACTGAAGCTTTCTTT. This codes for CAISEQQNTEAFF.

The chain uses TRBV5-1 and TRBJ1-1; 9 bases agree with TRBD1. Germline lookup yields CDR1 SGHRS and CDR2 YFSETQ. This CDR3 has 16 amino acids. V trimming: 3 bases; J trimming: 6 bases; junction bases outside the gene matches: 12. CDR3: CASSSPGTGIRSEAFF. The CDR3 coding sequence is TGCGCCAGCAGCTCCCCCGGGACAGGGATTCGATCTGAAGCTTTCTTT.

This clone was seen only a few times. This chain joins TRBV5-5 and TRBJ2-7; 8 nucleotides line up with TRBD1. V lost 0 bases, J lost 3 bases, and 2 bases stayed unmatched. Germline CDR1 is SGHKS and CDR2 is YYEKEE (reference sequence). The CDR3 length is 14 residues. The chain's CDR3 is CASSLVGQGYEQYF. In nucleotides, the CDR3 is TGTGCCAGCAGCTTGGTCGGACAGGGCTACGAGCAGTACTTC.